The 18 T cell receptor beta chains below were found in one sample sequenced in a study of T cell responses to AZD1222 COVID-19 vaccine. Libraries were prepared by immunoSEQ multiplex PCR; TCRdb keeps only in-frame clonotypes and omits some of them. The sample consists of some 92,000 clones, roughly nine tenths of them appearing once. The source material was peripheral blood, sampled on day 0 of AZD1222 vaccination. These receptors were taken from an adult in good health.

The rearrangement joins TRBV30 to TRBJ2-2; no definite D call. Germline V gene sequence: CDR1 GTSNPN, CDR2 SVGIG (reference sequence). V was clipped by 3 bases and J by 1 base, with 12 bases between them. The CDR3 spans 15 residues. In nucleotides, the CDR3 is TGTGCCTGGAGCGCAGACTCAATGAACACCGGGGAGCTGTTTTTT. It encodes CAWSADSMNTGELFF. Based on the CDR3 plus reference TRBV30 and TRBJ2-2, the full variable domain is SQTIHQWPATLVQPVGSPLSLECTVEGTSNPNLYWYRQAAGRGLQLLFYSVGIGQISSEVPQNLSASRPQDRQFILSSKKLLLSDSGFYLCAWSADSMNTGELFFGEGSRLTVL.

The chain combines TRBV27 with TRBJ2-7; the match to TRBD1 covers 12 bases. The CDR3 has 17 amino acids. With V trimmed by 4 bases and J by 8 bases, 15 bases remained unmatched. Per germline, CDR1 MNHEY and CDR2 SMNVEV (reference sequence). The CDR3 DNA is TGTGCCAGCAGTTCCTACTGGCCCCGGGACAGGGGGCTTCAGCAGTACTTC. It is translated as CASSSYWPRDRGLQQYF.

This chain connects TRBV5-1 to TRBJ1-1; TRBD1 aligns across 8 bases. CDR3 length equals 15 residues. With V trimmed by 4 bases and J by 1 base, 6 bases remained unmatched. In germline, CDR1 is SGHRS, CDR2 YFSETQ. In nucleotides, the CDR3 is TGCGCCAGCAGCCTCTCAACAGGGGGGAACACTGAAGCTTTCTTT. Amino acid sequence: CASSLSTGGNTEAFF.

This clone was detected once. The same CDR3 also results from other DNA sequences found in this sample. This chain connects TRBV5-1 to TRBJ2-7; a possible D gene is TRBD2 (5 bases). The CDR3 extends over 13 amino acids. The V end was cut by 7 bases, the J end by 2 bases, with 13 bases between. Germline V gene lookup returns CDR1 SGHRS and CDR2 YFSETQ. CDR3 region: CASGQTGTYEQYF. The CDR3 DNA follows: TGCGCCAGCGGTCAGACGGGAACCTACGAGCAGTACTTC. Looking up the rest from reference TRBV5-1 and TRBJ2-7 gives the full variable domain: KAGVTQTPRYLIKTRGQQVTLSCSPISGHRSVSWYQQTPGQGLQFLFEYFSETQRNKGNFPGRFSGRQFSNSRSEMNVSTLELGDSALYLCASGQTGTYEQYFGPGTRLTVT.

The genes are TRBV9 and TRBJ2-5; D is possibly TRBD2 (5 bases). This CDR3 region has 14 residues. From germline, CDR1 is SGDLS and CDR2 YYNGEE. V was pared by 4 bases and J by 0 bases, with 10 bases between. The CDR3: CASSTNGDQETQYF. CDR3 coding DNA: TGTGCCAGCAGCACTAACGGGGACCAAGAGACCCAGTACTTC. The complete variable domain, with remaining parts taken from reference TRBV9 and TRBJ2-5, reads DSGVTQTPKHLITATGQRVTLRCSPRSGDLSVYWYQQSLDQGLQFLIQYYNGEERAKGNILERFSAQQFPDLHSELNLSSLELGDSALYFCASSTNGDQETQYFGPGTRLLVL.

DNA for the CDR3: TGTGCCAGCAGCTTCCAGGACCTGGGAGAGACCCAGTACTTC. This codes for CASSFQDLGETQYF. This rearrangement joins TRBV5-6 to TRBJ2-5, with D unresolved. The V and J ends lost 2 bases and 4 bases respectively, with 12 bases between them. The CDR3 has 14 amino acids. The germline V gene encodes CDR1 SGHDT and CDR2 YYEEEE.

The J gene is TRBJ1-5, the V gene TRBV2; possibly TRBD1 for D (6 bases). Germline CDR1 SNHLY, CDR2 FYNNEI. The ends were cut back, 4 bases at V and 6 bases at J, with 13 bases in the middle. The CDR3 consists of 14 residues. The CDR3 bases are TGTGCCAGCAGTGGGGGGGGGCTCGGTCAGCCCCAGCATTTT. It specifies CASSGGGLGQPQHF.

With regard to this clone: Compared with germline, one end of the junction differs, possibly owing to a read error. V is TRBV7-7 and J is TRBJ2-5, with D possibly TRBD2 on 5 matching bases. Germline CDR1 SSHAT, CDR2 FNYEAQ (reference sequence). There are 13 residues in the CDR3. The CDR3 here is CASSGRVWETQYF. CDR3 nucleotides: TGTGCTAGCAGCGGTAGGGTTTGGGAGACCCAGTACTTC.

The CDR3 reads CASSMSGSSYEQYF. CDR3 DNA sequence: TGTGCCAGCAGCATGAGCGGGAGCTCCTACGAGCAGTACTTC. The V call is TRBV9, the J call TRBJ2-7; TRBD2 matches 8 bases. Germline trimming cut 4 bases from V and 0 bases from J; bases unmatched to any gene: 3. CDR3 length: 14 residues. Germline loops: CDR1 SGDLS, CDR2 YYNGEE.

The gene calls are TRBV12-2 and TRBJ2-2; the table's D gene call, TRBD1, was not cross checked with the DNA. TRBV12-2 is classified as a pseudogene. This CDR3 has 18 amino acids. The CDR3 sequence: CASRPPLPRDTNTGELFF. The CDR3 DNA is TGTGCAAGTCGCCCTCCCCTCCCCCGGGACACGAACACCGGGGAGCTGTTTTTT.

The chain employs TRBV11-2 and TRBJ1-1; D remains ambiguous. With 3 bases removed from V and 1 base from J, the gap between germline ends came to 6 bases. Germline V lookup: CDR1 SGHAT, CDR2 FQNNGV. The CDR3 covers 13 residues. The CDR3 region is CASSFSGNTEAFF. In DNA, the CDR3 is TGTGCCAGCAGCTTTTCGGGGAACACTGAAGCTTTCTTT.

The chain couples TRBV21-1 to TRBJ2-7; the DNA was not used to check the table's D call, TRBD2. TRBV21-1 is noted as a pseudogene. CDR3 length: 20 amino acids. This chain's CDR3 is CASSKRERLVGIRASYEQYF. CDR3 sequence (DNA): TGTGCCAGCAGCAAGCGCGAGCGGCTTGTGGGTATCCGCGCCTCCTACGAGCAGTACTTC.

The chain employs TRBV19 and TRBJ1-6, with 10 bases matching TRBD1. Germline values: CDR1 LNHDA, CDR2 SQIVND (reference sequence). CDR3 size: 14 residues. V dropped 5 bases and J dropped 7; count of bases not matched to a gene: 2. The CDR3 sequence is CASSWGQGNSPLHF. DNA for the CDR3: TGTGCCAGTAGTTGGGGACAGGGGAATTCACCCCTCCACTTT. Full variable domain (outside the CDR3, taken from reference TRBV19 and TRBJ1-6): DGGITQSPKYLFRKEGQNVTLSCEQNLNHDAMYWYRQDPGQGLRLIYYSQIVNDFQKGDIAEGYSVSREKKESFPLTVTSAQKNPTAFYLCASSWGQGNSPLHFGNGTRLTVT.

This clone was observed once. V usage is TRBV12-5 and J usage is TRBJ1-1; 8 bases map to TRBD1. This CDR3 comprises 18 residues. The V gene end was trimmed by 0 bases and the J gene end by 0 bases; junction bases not matched to a gene: 9. Germline V CDR1 and CDR2: LGHNT, FRNRAP. The CDR3 loop is CASGLVAGGPTMNTEAFF. The DNA for the CDR3 is TGTGCTAGTGGTTTGGTAGCAGGGGGCCCGACCATGAACACTGAAGCTTTCTTT.

This clone was detected once. V and J are TRBV4-3 and TRBJ2-4, with a possible D match to TRBD2 (5 bases). Germline CDR1 is LGHNA and CDR2 is YSLEER. Trimming took off 4 bases at V and 7 bases at J, with 23 bases between the two ends. This CDR3 is built from 17 residues. The CDR3 region is CASSRELVQSAGNIQYF. Here the CDR3 DNA reads TGCGCCAGCAGCCGGGAGCTTGTGCAGTCCGCCGGGAACATTCAGTACTTC.

The V and J genes are TRBV6-5 and TRBJ2-3; D ambiguous. V was pared by 6 bases and J by 4 bases, with 17 bases between. This CDR3 is built from 15 residues. Germline V CDR1 and CDR2: MNHEY, SVGAGI. CDR3 amino acids: CASSNSFTSPDTQYF. CDR3 sequence (DNA): TGTGCCAGCAGCAACAGCTTTACAAGCCCAGATACGCAGTATTTT.

The V call is TRBV2, the J call TRBJ2-6; D not resolved. Germline CDR1 and CDR2: SNHLY and FYNNEI. The germline V and J ends were trimmed by 9 bases and 0 bases, with 12 bases remaining between them. The CDR3 covers 15 residues. CDR3 DNA sequence: TGTGCCAGTAGCCGGAGCCGCTCTGGGGCCAACGTCCTGACTTTC. Translating it yields CASSRSRSGANVLTF.

This chain links TRBV4-2 with TRBJ1-5; 9 bases fit TRBD1. CDR1 and CDR2 from the germline V gene are LGHNA and YNFKEQ. This CDR3 has 16 residues. The V segment lost 3 bases and the J segment 6 bases; nucleotides outside the gene matches: 9. CDR3 residues: CASSQDPGTGIQPQHF. In DNA form, the CDR3 reads TGTGCCAGCAGCCAGGATCCAGGGACAGGGATTCAGCCCCAGCATTTT.